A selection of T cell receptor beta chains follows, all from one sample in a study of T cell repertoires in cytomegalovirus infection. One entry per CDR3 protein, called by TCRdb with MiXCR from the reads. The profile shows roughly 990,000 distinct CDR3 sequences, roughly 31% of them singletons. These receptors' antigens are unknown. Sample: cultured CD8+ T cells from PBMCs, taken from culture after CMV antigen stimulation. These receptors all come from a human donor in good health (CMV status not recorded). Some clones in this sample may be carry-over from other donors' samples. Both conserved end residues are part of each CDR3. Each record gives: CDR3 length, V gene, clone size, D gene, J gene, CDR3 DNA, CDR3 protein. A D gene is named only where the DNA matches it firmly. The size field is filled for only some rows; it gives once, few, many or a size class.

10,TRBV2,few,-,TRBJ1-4,TGTGCCAGCAGTGCCGAAAAACTGTTTTTT,CASSAEKLFF
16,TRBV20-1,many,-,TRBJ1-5,TGCAGTGCTAGGTTTCCAAGCAGGGCCTCGAGTCAGCCCCAGCATTTT,CSARFPSRASSQPQHF
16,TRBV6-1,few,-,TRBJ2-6,TGTGCCAGCAGTGAAGGGCAGCTCTCTGGGGCCAACGTCCTGACTTTC,CASSEGQLSGANVLTF
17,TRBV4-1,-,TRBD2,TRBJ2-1,TGCGCCAGCAGCCTTTTCATAGCGGGGGGGATTGACAATGAGCAGTTCTTC,CASSLFIAGGIDNEQFF
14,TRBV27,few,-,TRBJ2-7,TGTGCCAGCAGTTATAGAGACGGGCTCTACGAGCAGTACTTC,CASSYRDGLYEQYF
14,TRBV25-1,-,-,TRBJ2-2,TGTGCCAGCACCCCAGAGCTGTGGACCGGGGAGCTGTTTTTT,CASTPELWTGELFF
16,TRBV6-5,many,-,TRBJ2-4,TGTGCCAGCAGTTACTCGGGTTCAGGGAAGGTGGACATTCAGTACTTC,CASSYSGSGKVDIQYF
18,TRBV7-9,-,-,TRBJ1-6,TGTGCCAGCAGCTTAGATGATCCGGTGCTGTGGGATAATTCACCCCTCCACTTT,CASSLDDPVLWDNSPLHF
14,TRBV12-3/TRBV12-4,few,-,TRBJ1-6,TGTGCCAGCAGTTTCAAGTTCTATAATTCACCCCTCCACTTT,CASSFKFYNSPLHF
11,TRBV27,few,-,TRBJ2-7,TGTGCCAGCAGTTATCCCTACGAGCAGTACTTC,CASSYPYEQYF
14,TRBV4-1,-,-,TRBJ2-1,TGCGCCAGCAGCCGGGGGGGCCTCAACAATGAGCAGTTCTTC,CASSRGGLNNEQFF
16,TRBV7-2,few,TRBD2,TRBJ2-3,TGTGCCAGCAGCTGGGGACTAGCGGGGAACACAGATACGCAGTATTTT,CASSWGLAGNTDTQYF
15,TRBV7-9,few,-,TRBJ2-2,TGTGCCAGCAGCTCTCGTCGGGTGAACACCGGGGAGCTGTTTTTT,CASSSRRVNTGELFF
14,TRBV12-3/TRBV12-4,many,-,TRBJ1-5,TGTGCCAGCAGTTTAGCTCCCACCAATCAGCCCCAGCATTTT,CASSLAPTNQPQHF
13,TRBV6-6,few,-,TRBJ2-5,TGTGCCAGCACTCCTACGGGGAAAGAGACCCAGTACTTC,CASTPTGKETQYF
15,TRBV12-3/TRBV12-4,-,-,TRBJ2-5,TGTGCCAGCAGCCTCCGGGACAATTATCAAGAGACCCAGTACTTC,CASSLRDNYQETQYF
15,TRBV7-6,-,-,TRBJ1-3,TGTGCCAGCAGCTCTGGACAGACCACTGGAAACACCATATATTTT,CASSSGQTTGNTIYF
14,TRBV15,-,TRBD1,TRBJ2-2,TGTGCCACCAGCGGGGACAGAAACACCGGGGAGCTGTTTTTT,CATSGDRNTGELFF
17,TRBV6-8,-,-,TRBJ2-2,TGTGCCAGCAGTTACTCGAGGTGGCCAGCTAACACCGGGGAGCTGTTTTTT,CASSYSRWPANTGELFF
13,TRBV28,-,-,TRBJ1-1,TGTGCCAGCAGTTTATATATGACAACTGAAGCTTTCTTT,CASSLYMTTEAFF
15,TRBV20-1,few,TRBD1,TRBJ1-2,TGCAGTGCTAGAGATGACAGGGGGCCTAATTATGGCTACACCTTC,CSARDDRGPNYGYTF
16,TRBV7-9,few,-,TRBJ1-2,TGTGCCAGCAGCTTGAGGAACAGAAAAACTAACTATGGCTACACCTTC,CASSLRNRKTNYGYTF
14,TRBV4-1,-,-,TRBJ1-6,TGCGCCAGCAGAATCGACATGGGGACTTCACCCCTCCACTTT,CASRIDMGTSPLHF
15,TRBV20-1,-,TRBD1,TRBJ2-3,TGCAGTGCCAGAGACAGGGAAACTAGCACAGATACGCAGTATTTT,CSARDRETSTDTQYF